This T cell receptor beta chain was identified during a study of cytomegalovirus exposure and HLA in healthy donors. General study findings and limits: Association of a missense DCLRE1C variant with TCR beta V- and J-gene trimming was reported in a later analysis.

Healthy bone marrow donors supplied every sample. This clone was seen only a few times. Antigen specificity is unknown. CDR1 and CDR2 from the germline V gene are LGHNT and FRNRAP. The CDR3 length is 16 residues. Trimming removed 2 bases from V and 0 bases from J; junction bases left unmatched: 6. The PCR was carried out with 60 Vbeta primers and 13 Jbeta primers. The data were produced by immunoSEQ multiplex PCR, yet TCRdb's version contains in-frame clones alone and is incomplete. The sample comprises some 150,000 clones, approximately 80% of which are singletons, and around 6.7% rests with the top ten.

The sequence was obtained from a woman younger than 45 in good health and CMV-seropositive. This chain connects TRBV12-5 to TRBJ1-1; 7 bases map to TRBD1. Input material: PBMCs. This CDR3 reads CASGLPPGQMNTEAFF. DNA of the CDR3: TGTGCTAGTGGTTTGCCCCCGGGACAGATGAACACTGAAGCTTTCTTT.